The 22 T cell receptor beta chains below all came from one sample that was sequenced in a study of shared clonotypes between healthy human individuals. This table comes from immunoSEQ multiplex PCR, and its TCRdb copy is limited to in-frame clones, with some not included. The table has 2 million to 2.5 million clones, roughly 93% seen once. Sample: naive CD4+ T cells from PBMCs. Subset specified: CD45RA+ positively selected. These receptors were collected from a man aged 18 to 35 in good health. Some clones in this sample may be carry-over from other donors' samples.

The rearrangement links TRBV28 to TRBJ2-1; 7 bases fit TRBD2. The CDR3 is 14 amino acids. The V gene end was trimmed by 3 bases and the J gene end by 7 bases; junction bases not matched to a gene: 6. Germline values: CDR1 MDHEN, CDR2 SYDVKM. In DNA form, the CDR3 reads TGTGCCAGCAGTTTGGGGGGGTCCTGGAATGAGCAGTTCTTC. The encoded protein is CASSLGGSWNEQFF.

Worth noting for this clone: Other DNA sequences in the same sample also yield this CDR3. The chain links TRBV5-1 to TRBJ2-2; D ambiguous. The CDR3 length is 13 residues. Germline V CDR1 and CDR2: SGHRS, YFSETQ. Trimming left V 0 bases short and J 4 bases short, with 4 bases between. As DNA, the CDR3 is TGCGCCAGCAGCTTGGAAGGCACCGGGGAGCTGTTTTTT. This codes for CASSLEGTGELFF.

The V call is TRBV19, the J call TRBJ1-1, with 7 bases fitting TRBD1. The CDR3 runs to 14 residues. Germline V lookup: CDR1 LNHDA, CDR2 SQIVND (reference sequence). Germline trimming cut 6 bases from V and 11 bases from J; bases unmatched to any gene: 15. The CDR3 bases are TGTGCCAGTAGCCAGACAGGGTTCGATTCGGGGGCTTTCTTT. The encoded protein is CASSQTGFDSGAFF.

The chain uses TRBV27 and TRBJ2-7; 8 bases fit TRBD1. Per germline, CDR1 MNHEY and CDR2 SMNVEV (reference sequence). There are 14 residues in the CDR3. V lost 10 bases and J lost 2; bases outside the gene matches: 10. CDR3 loop: CATMDRVRAYEQYF. The DNA of the CDR3 is TGTGCCACCATGGACAGGGTTAGGGCCTACGAGCAGTACTTC.

This chain connects TRBV5-5 to TRBJ2-7; D might be TRBD1 or TRBD2, each matching 5 bases. The CDR3 has 14 amino acids. Germline values: CDR1 SGHKS, CDR2 YYEKEE (reference sequence). V was trimmed by 0 bases and J by 3 bases, leaving 10 bases between them. The CDR3 here is CASSLGGAGYEQYF. The CDR3 DNA follows: TGTGCCAGCAGCTTGGGAGGGGCGGGCTACGAGCAGTACTTC.

The chain recombines TRBV5-1 with TRBJ2-5; TRBD2 aligns across 15 bases. J gave up 5 bases and V 2 bases, and 10 bases lay outside the gene matches. The CDR3 has 18 residues. Germline values: CDR1 SGHRS, CDR2 YFSETQ. The CDR3, as DNA: TGCGCCAGCAGCTTCGGACTAGCGGGAGGGCTTCCTCGGGAGACCCAGTACTTC. This translates into CASSFGLAGGLPRETQYF.

The genes are TRBV5-4 and TRBJ2-7; 13 bases line up with TRBD2. CDR1 is SGHNT and CDR2 is YYREEE in the germline V gene (reference sequence). With 2 bases clipped from V and 2 bases from J, the junction kept 1 base outside the gene matches. This CDR3 comprises 15 residues. The DNA for the CDR3 is TGTGCCAGCAGCTTCGGGACTAGCGGGGCCTACGAGCAGTACTTC. It specifies CASSFGTSGAYEQYF. The variable domain in full, completed from reference TRBV5-4 and TRBJ2-7, reads ETGVTQSPTHLIKTRGQQVTLRCSSQSGHNTVSWYQQALGQGPQFIFQYYREEENGRGNFPPRFSGLQFPNYSSELNVNALELDDSALYLCASSFGTSGAYEQYFGPGTRLTVT.

As to this clone: One end of the junction is discordant with germline, which a read error may explain. The chain recombines TRBV7-3 with TRBJ2-1; D perhaps matches TRBD2 (6 bases). There are 15 residues in the CDR3. Per germline, CDR1 SGHTA and CDR2 FQGTGA. CDR3: CASSLTREIGHEQFF. In DNA, the CDR3 is TGTGCCAGCAGCCTAACCCGGGAGATTGGACATGAGCAGTTCTTC.

The V gene is TRBV19, the J gene TRBJ2-7; 10 positions match TRBD1. CDR1 is LNHDA and CDR2 is SQIVND in the germline V gene (reference sequence). The length of the CDR3 is 14 residues. V trimming: 7 bases; J trimming: 4 bases; junction bases outside the gene matches: 7. This chain's CDR3 is CASTPGQGSYEQYF. CDR3 in DNA: TGTGCCAGTACCCCGGGACAGGGGTCTTACGAGCAGTACTTC.

About this clone: The sample has other DNA sequences that encode this CDR3 too. The V gene is TRBV7-2, the J gene TRBJ2-7; 11 bases match TRBD2. Germline CDR1 reads SGHTA; CDR2 reads FQGNSA. Losses at the gene ends were 1 base for V and 6 bases for J; bases not matched to a gene: 2. The CDR3 length is 14 residues. In DNA, the CDR3 is TGTGCCAGCAGCTTAGGTACTAGCGGGAGCGAGCAGTACTTC. Translating it yields CASSLGTSGSEQYF.

Here the CDR3 DNA reads TGTGCCAGCTACCAGAAGGGATTAGATGAAAAACTGTTTTTT. This codes for CASYQKGLDEKLFF. The chain links TRBV6-4 to TRBJ1-4; D is uncertain. Deletions cut 8 bases from V and 6 bases from J, with 16 bases between. The CDR3 is made up of 14 amino acids. CDR1 and CDR2 from the germline V gene are MRHNA and SNTAGT.

In the case of this clone: The germline gene is not matched at one end of the junction; a read error may be the cause. V gene TRBV18 combines with J gene TRBJ2-5; TRBD2 matches 7 bases. The CDR3 sequence is 12 residues long. In germline, CDR1 is KGHSH, CDR2 LQKENI. The CDR3 is CASSPAGEAQYF. The CDR3 DNA is TGTGCCAGCTCACCAGCGGGAGAGGCCCAGTACTTC.

J is TRBJ2-3 and V is TRBV7-3; D is ambiguous. Germline V gene data show CDR1 as SGHTA and CDR2 as FQGTGA. The germline V and J ends were trimmed by 4 bases and 2 bases, with 7 bases remaining between them. The CDR3 spans 13 residues. CDR3 nucleotides: TGTGCCAGCAGCTCTCCCGACACAGATACGCAGTATTTT. The encoded protein is CASSSPDTDTQYF.

The chain carries TRBV10-3 and TRBJ1-5, with 8 bases aligning to TRBD1. Germline CDR1 reads ENHRY; CDR2 reads SYGVKD. J was trimmed by 0 bases and V by 7 bases; bases with no gene match: 2. CDR3 length equals 14 residues. The CDR3 nucleotides are TGTGCCATCAATGACAGGGGTAGCAATCAGCCCCAGCATTTT. It encodes CAINDRGSNQPQHF.

This clone was picked up one time. The V gene is TRBV7-2, the J gene TRBJ2-3, with D unclear. Deletions cut 1 base from V and 11 bases from J, with 22 bases between. This CDR3 contains 16 residues. Germline V gives CDR1 SGHTA, CDR2 FQGNSA. The CDR3 DNA sequence: TGTGCCAGCAGCTTAGTCCCCGTGCCGGGTGGCCTCCTGCAGTATTTT. Translation: CASSLVPVPGGLLQYF. Full variable domain (outside the CDR3, taken from reference TRBV7-2 and TRBJ2-3): GAGVSQSPSNKVTEKGKDVELRCDPISGHTALYWYRQSLGQGLEFLIYFQGNSAPDKSGLPSDRFSAERTGGSVSTLTIQRTQQEDSAVYLCASSLVPVPGGLLQYFGPGTRLTVL.

V usage is TRBV18 and J usage is TRBJ2-7; D not resolved. V shed 2 bases and J shed 3 bases, with 8 bases lying between them. The CDR3 spans 13 residues. Germline CDR1 KGHSH, CDR2 LQKENI. As DNA, the CDR3 is TGTGCCAGCTCACCATCCCTTAACTACGAGCAGTACTTC. Residues: CASSPSLNYEQYF. The full variable domain, in which reference TRBV18 and TRBJ2-7 provide the parts outside the CDR3, is NAGVMQNPRHLVRRRGQEARLRCSPMKGHSHVYWYRQLPEEGLKFMVYLQKENIIDESGMPKERFSAEFPKEGPSILRIQQVVRGDSAAYFCASSPSLNYEQYFGPGTRLTVT.

Remarks on this clone: In the same sample, other DNA sequences code for this CDR3. Written as DNA, the CDR3 is TGTGCCAGCAGCCCCAAAGAGACCCAGTACTTC. Protein: CASSPKETQYF. The rearrangement uses TRBV7-9 and TRBJ2-5; the D is unclear. The germline V gene has CDR1 SEHNR and CDR2 FQNEAQ (reference sequence). The V end was cut by 5 bases, the J end by 3 bases, with 4 bases between. CDR3 length: 11 amino acids.

Concerning this clone itself: Different DNA sequences within this sample yield the same CDR3. The gene calls are TRBV9 and TRBJ2-2; the match to TRBD2 covers 10 bases. V gave up 4 bases and J gave up 2 bases; unmatched junction bases: 5. This CDR3 comprises 16 residues. Germline V gives CDR1 SGDLS, CDR2 YYNGEE. The CDR3, as DNA: TGTGCCAGCAGCCCAAGGACTAGCGGAAACACCGGGGAGCTGTTTTTT. Its translation: CASSPRTSGNTGELFF.

A single count supports this clone. V is TRBV4-1 and J is TRBJ2-3; D is possibly TRBD1 or TRBD2 (6 bases each). CDR3 size: 18 residues. Germline values: CDR1 MGHRA, CDR2 YSYEKL. Trimming took off 0 bases at V and 4 bases at J, with 20 bases between the two ends. As DNA, the CDR3 is TGCGCCAGCAGCCAAGACCGGGACACATATCGGGGGTCAGATACGCAGTATTTT. It codes for CASSQDRDTYRGSDTQYF.

V usage is TRBV5-1 and J usage is TRBJ1-2; 8 nucleotides match TRBD1. Germline loops: CDR1 SGHRS, CDR2 YFSETQ. The CDR3 has 14 amino acids. V dropped 7 bases and J dropped 8; count of bases not matched to a gene: 13. The CDR3 DNA follows: TGCGCCAGCGGTCCAGGGGGCAGTCCCGGGGGCTACACCTTC. Amino acid sequence: CASGPGGSPGGYTF. Full variable domain (outside the CDR3, taken from reference TRBV5-1 and TRBJ1-2): KAGVTQTPRYLIKTRGQQVTLSCSPISGHRSVSWYQQTPGQGLQFLFEYFSETQRNKGNFPGRFSGRQFSNSRSEMNVSTLELGDSALYLCASGPGGSPGGYTFGSGTRLTVV.

This chain connects TRBV6-5 to TRBJ1-5; TRBD1 is a possible D gene (6 bases). The CDR3 is made up of 15 amino acids. CDR1 is MNHEY, CDR2 SVGAGI, per germline. V lost 6 bases and J 3 bases, leaving 15 bases between the germline ends. CDR3 in amino acids: CASREGGGANQPQHF. The CDR3 bases are TGTGCCAGCAGGGAGGGGGGGGGTGCCAATCAGCCCCAGCATTTT.

The gene calls are TRBV25-1 and TRBJ2-3, with D unresolved. The CDR3 is 14 amino acids. Germline loops: CDR1 MGHDK, CDR2 SYGVNS. The germline V and J ends were trimmed by 5 bases and 0 bases, with 9 bases remaining between them. CDR3 coding DNA: TGTGCCAGCAGTAGTAGGGTTAGCACAGATACGCAGTATTTT. Translation: CASSSRVSTDTQYF. Based on the CDR3 plus reference TRBV25-1 and TRBJ2-3, the full variable domain is EADIYQTPRYLVIGTGKKITLECSQTMGHDKMYWYQQDPGMELHLIHYSYGVNSTEKGDLSSESTVSRIRTEHFPLTLESARPSHTSQYLCASSSRVSTDTQYFGPGTRLTVL.